This TCR beta chain was captured by sequencing in a study of blood T cell repertoires in COVID-19. Study-wide context: Sample material is recorded as cDNA or gDNA derived from T cells, B-cell-depleted T cells, or PBMCs.

Original processing methods: Estimation of nucleated cell counts was performed using reference gene primer amplification. The protocol was immunoSEQ multiplex PCR, while the TCRdb copy is restricted to in-frame clones and leaves out a portion. The V and J calls and clone size come from that table; D and trimming were worked out from the DNA. The repertoire holds hundreds of thousands of clones, with about 91% as singletons. The CDR3 loop spans 18 amino acids. Material: peripheral blood. This receptor was taken from a woman in her 30s with COVID-19, enrolled during active disease. The chain links TRBV21-1 to TRBJ1-2; the D call of TRBD1 is as the table states it, not checked on the DNA. TRBV21-1 corresponds to a pseudogene. The DNA for the CDR3 is TGTGCCAGCAGCTCTCCCGGGACAGGGAACCCCGCCTACGATGGCTACACCTTC. It yields the protein CASSSPGTGNPAYDGYTF.